What follows is one T cell receptor (beta chain) and its context. This clone occurred a few times. What antigen it recognizes has not been identified. There are no base qualities to consult, and no much larger clone falls within one base. A distance of 22 bases separates the germline ends of V and J, which lose 2 bases and 5 bases respectively. Via the germline V gene, CDR1 is SGHTS and CDR2 YDEGEE. The CDR3 measures 17 amino acids from cysteine to phenylalanine. Only CDR3 DNA remains: 51 bases, in frame from the first base. The cohort was made up of roughly 670 healthy bone marrow donors. Cohort members were all nominally healthy when sampled, although unrecorded immune exposures were likely present. The donor tested CMV seronegative and was one of the 352 seronegative cohort members. Every donor gave a peripheral blood sample, and the peripheral blood mononuclear cells from that sample were used for TCR beta sequencing. Genomic DNA extraction from the blood cell samples was performed with the Qiagen DNeasy Blood Extraction Kit.

This entry comes from a study of cytomegalovirus exposure and HLA in healthy donors (dated by TCRdb to about 2017). At the level of the whole study: According to an earlier analysis of around 600 of the donors, about 170 million T cells yielded some 110 million unique TCR beta sequences and 276 Gb of sequence data. Around 330 gigabases of sequencing data and 91 million or so unique TCR sequences made up an early release that covered approximately 620 HLA-typed donors. Of the roughly 400 genotyped donors, around 81% fell in the genetic ancestry cluster associated with self-reported Caucasian donors. The study aimed to test whether cataloging public T cell receptors could reveal signatures of past pathogen exposure. The study profiled the T cell repertoires of fewer than 850 subjects by immunosequencing and related them to cytomegalovirus serostatus. A separate validation cohort of 100 to 150 different subjects was used in addition to the roughly 720-subject first cohort. The study combined high-throughput TCR immunosequencing, statistical association of individual TCRs with disease status, and machine learning to predict cytomegalovirus infection status. A later analysis re-analyzed previously published TCR beta repertoires from hundreds of donors and added high-resolution HLA genotyping to study TCR occurrence patterns. In the later analysis, no new phenotypic data were used to find candidate immune exposures; instead, reliance was placed on TCR beta sequences and their occurrence across donors. In an earlier analysis of 587 of the donors, high-throughput TCR beta sequencing was used to judge whether each TCR beta V gene segment behaved as functional or pseudogenic. Donor age, sex, ethnicity and CMV serostatus were collected together with the repertoire data. A later genetic analysis took genome-wide SNP genotypes for about three fifths of the 666 donors and used that subset as a discovery cohort. Every repertoire in the discovery cohort had been generated on one and the same sequencing platform. HLA typing included class I and class II loci at four-digit resolution. The number of typed donors differed by locus: about 620-640 for A, B, C, DRB1 and DQB1; 500 to 550 for DQA1; some 590 for DPA1; and 400 to 480 for DPB1. About five DR-DQ haplotypes were treated as single units for association and clustering because of strong linkage in the cohort. On average, approximately 250,000 unique TCR beta nucleotide sequences were sequenced per donor among a few hundred genotyped donors of the cohort, with 15% to 20% of those sequences being non-productive. Paper-wide results and their limitations: Correlated functional status among segregating V segments might be attributable to linkage disequilibrium, but an unknown experimental factor could not be ruled out. The study listed around 160 TCR beta chains as associated with cytomegalovirus. A later genetic analysis associated a missense DCLRE1C variant with V-gene and J-gene trimming of TCR beta chains, and an independent cohort replicated the association. Because HLA typing was missing for some donors at each locus, association tests included only the typed subset. In vitro tests confirmed that a few of the cytomegalovirus-associated TCR beta chains recognize cytomegalovirus antigens. A later analysis reported that several top co-occurrence clusters appeared linked to parvovirus B19, influenza, CMV and Epstein-Barr virus. A later genetic analysis reported fewer N-insertions in productive TCRs among donors in an Asian-associated ancestry cluster than the roughly 640-donor mean. A further reported finding was that TCR beta sequences accurately predicted the HLA-A and HLA-B alleles for most subjects in the first cohort. Presence/absence analyses assumed roughly uniform sequencing depth across donors, an assumption that may not hold. Most CMV-associated TCR beta chains appeared to be HLA-restricted in a later analysis, and the HLA associations seemed to be driven largely by CMV exposure. According to a later analysis, TCR association rates differed among HLA loci, with DRB1 alleles showing the most associated TCRs and HLA-C alleles showing the fewest. A cluster of highly shared sequence variants was judged likely to be a technical artifact of the sequencing pipeline. Because counts were too low, roughly 17 rarely observed V segments, including chromosome 9 orphons, were left out of the earlier analysis of some 600 of the donors. In a later analysis, some 17,000 TCR beta sequences were associated with specific HLA alleles at a false discovery rate of 0.05. The cohort was sequenced for TCR beta chains only, and without alpha or paired-chain data the features that could be detected were limited. Most TCR sequences were observed very rarely across donors, whereas some public TCRs were present in many individuals. The only immune exposure information available for the cohort was CMV serostatus. When HLA alleles, especially DR and DQ, strongly co-occurred, TCR associations were difficult to assign to individual alleles. Some IMGT-functional V segments, including TRBV6-2 and TRBV6-3, could not be told apart with the 87-base-pair reads, so those segments were excluded. An earlier analysis of approximately 570 of the donors showed that most TCR beta V segments appeared in productive rearrangements either about 90% or about 30% of the time, which broadly matched IMGT annotations. According to the authors, the approach could potentially be generalized to other disease states and immunological phenotypes. In a later analysis, HLA-associated TCR beta chains showed more clonal expansion and lower generation probabilities than non-associated chains that were equally common. The classifier was reported to diagnose cytomegalovirus status with high specificity and sensitivity in both the original and validation cohorts.

Receptor libraries were prepared by the immunoSEQ multiplex PCR assay. The multiplex PCR relied on a mix of 60 forward primers for TCR Vbeta segments and 13 reverse primers for TCR Jbeta segments. The CDR3 region of rearranged TCR beta genes was amplified from genomic DNA by a multiplex PCR assay. On the Illumina HiSeq System, the amplified TCR beta libraries were sequenced as 87-base-pair reads. The study's own analysis went as follows. A later analysis tallied 70 million to 100 million unique TCR beta chains across the 666 repertoires, and about 12 million of those chains were shared by two or more donors. To remove PCR and sequencing errors, raw reads were error-corrected and collapsed into unique sequences using a nearest-neighbor algorithm that merged closely related sequences. To assign V, D and J gene segments, CDR3 sequences were aligned to IMGT reference sequences. Each retained sequence needed at least a six-nucleotide match to both a V gene segment and a J gene segment. A rearrangement counted as productive if the CDR3 had no stop codons and remained in frame with V and J, and every other rearrangement counted as non-productive. Following IMGT convention, CDR3 was defined as the stretch from the second conserved V-encoded cysteine to the conserved J-encoded phenylalanine. Sequences without an unambiguous match to a single V gene segment were excluded from the earlier analysis of several hundred of the donors. An earlier analysis of almost 600 of the donors classified V segments as functional when productive rearrangements were above 56.7% and as segregating when the standard deviation between donors was above 5%. To diagnose cytomegalovirus status from the catalog of TCR beta chain sequences, a statistical classification framework was built. In a later analysis, V and J genes were assigned by comparing TCR nucleotide sequences against IMGT/GENE-DB human TR gene sequences. The TCRdist pipeline was used in a later analysis to assign CDR3 sequences and most-parsimonious VDJ recombination scenarios. A later analysis defined each TCR beta chain by its CDR3 amino acid sequence plus V-gene family, and excluded reads lacking a unique V-gene family. A later analysis removed several hundred highly shared, low-generation-probability nucleotide sequences to deal with suspected cross-contamination and a sequencing artifact. A later analysis calculated a clonal expansion index for each public chain from normalized within-repertoire ranks of inferred template counts. Generation probabilities in a later analysis came from a VDJ recombination model fitted to out-of-frame rearrangements, and those results were checked against IGoR. A later analysis scored TCR-TCR, TCR-HLA and TCR-CMV co-occurrence with hypergeometric tests, applying a repertoire-size bias correction to TCR pairs. In a later analysis, false discovery rates were estimated by permuting HLA or CMV assignments 20 times. In a later analysis, co-occurring TCRs were grouped using DBSCAN, with TCRdist sequence similarity added in when clustering inside HLA-allele-positive subsets. Co-occurrence clustering excluded repertoires with fewer than 30,000 or more than 120,000 public chains, plus five with anomalous nucleotide sharing. This is the immuneACCESS table as TCRdb keeps it, with only in-frame sequences that have V and J called. A part of the clones is gone; compared with another copy, unresolved V genes explain less than half, and the rest is unexplained. V and J calls and clone size are those listed in that table; D and trimming were worked out from the DNA. This sample lists 160,000 or so clones; less than 80% were detected once. The ten largest clones take up roughly 1.9% of the sample.

The chain employs TRBV5-8 and TRBJ1-2, with the D gene too uncertain to name. The receptor was derived from a man between 35 and 55 years old in good health and CMV-seronegative. Sequencing input: PBMCs. Read as DNA, the sequence is TGTGCCAGCAGCTTTTTGCAGGAAGCCTATAAAGTATATGGCTACACCTTC. It translates to CASSFLQEAYKVYGYTF.